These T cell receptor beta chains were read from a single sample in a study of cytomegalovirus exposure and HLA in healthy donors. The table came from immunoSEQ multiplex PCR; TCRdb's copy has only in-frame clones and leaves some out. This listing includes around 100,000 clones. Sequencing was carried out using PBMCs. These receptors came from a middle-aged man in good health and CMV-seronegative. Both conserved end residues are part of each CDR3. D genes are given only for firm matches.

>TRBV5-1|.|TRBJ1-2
CASSLEHYGYTF
TGCGCCAGCAGCTTGGAGCACTATGGCTACACCTTC
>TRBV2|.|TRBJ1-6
CASRMDSKPSHF
TGTGCCAGCAGGATGGACAGTAAACCCTCCCACTTT
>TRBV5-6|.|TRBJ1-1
CASSSGGPEAFF
TGTGCCAGCAGCTCGGGGGGCCCTGAAGCTTTCTTT
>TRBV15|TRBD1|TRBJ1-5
CATSARQGEPQHF
TGTGCCACCAGCGCCAGACAGGGGGAGCCCCAGCATTTT
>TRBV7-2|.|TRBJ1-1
CASSPPPGLRTEAFF
TGTGCCAGCAGCCCACCTCCCGGACTGAGAACTGAAGCTTTCTTT
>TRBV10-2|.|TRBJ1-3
CASSVGTPEAGNTIYF
TGCGCCAGCAGTGTCGGGACACCCGAGGCCGGAAACACCATATATTTT
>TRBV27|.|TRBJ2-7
CASSPDGLREQYF
TGTGCCAGCAGCCCAGATGGTCTGCGGGAGCAGTACTTC
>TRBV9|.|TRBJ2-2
CASSARLESGELFF
TGTGCCAGCAGCGCGAGACTAGAGTCCGGGGAGCTGTTTTTT
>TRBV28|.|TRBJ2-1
CASSSPGLHNEQFF
TGTGCCAGCAGCTCTCCGGGACTTCACAATGAGCAGTTCTTC
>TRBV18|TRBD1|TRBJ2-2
CASSSGTGNTGELFF
TGTGCCAGCTCATCCGGGACAGGCAACACCGGGGAGCTGTTTTTT
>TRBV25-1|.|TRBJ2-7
CASSAAGTRSEQYF
TGTGCCAGCAGTGCAGCCGGGACTCGCAGCGAGCAGTACTTC